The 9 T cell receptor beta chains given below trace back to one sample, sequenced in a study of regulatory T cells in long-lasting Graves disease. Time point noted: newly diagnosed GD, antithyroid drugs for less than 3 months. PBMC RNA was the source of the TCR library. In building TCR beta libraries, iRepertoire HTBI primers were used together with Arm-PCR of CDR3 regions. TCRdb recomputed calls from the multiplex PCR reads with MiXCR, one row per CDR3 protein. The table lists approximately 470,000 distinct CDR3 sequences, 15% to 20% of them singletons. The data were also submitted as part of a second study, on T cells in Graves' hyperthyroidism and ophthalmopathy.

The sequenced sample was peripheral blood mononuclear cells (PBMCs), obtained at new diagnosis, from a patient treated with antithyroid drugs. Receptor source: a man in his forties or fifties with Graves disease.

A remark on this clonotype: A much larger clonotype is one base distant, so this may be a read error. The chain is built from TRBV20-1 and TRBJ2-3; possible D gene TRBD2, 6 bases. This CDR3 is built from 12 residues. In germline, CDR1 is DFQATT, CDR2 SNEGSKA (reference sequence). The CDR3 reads CNARGREDTQYF. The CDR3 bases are TGCAATGCTAGAGGGCGGGAAGATACGCAGTATTTT.

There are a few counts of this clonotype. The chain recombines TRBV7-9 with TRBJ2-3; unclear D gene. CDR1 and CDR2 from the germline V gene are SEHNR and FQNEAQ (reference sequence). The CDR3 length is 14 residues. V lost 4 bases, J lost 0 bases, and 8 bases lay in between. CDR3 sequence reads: CASSSVTSTDTQYF. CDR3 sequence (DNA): TGTGCCAGCAGCTCCGTAACTAGCACAGATACGCAGTATTTT. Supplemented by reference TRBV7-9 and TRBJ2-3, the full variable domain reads DTGVSQNPRHKITKRGQNVTFRCDPISEHNRLYWYRQTLGQGPEFLTYFQNEAQLEKSRLLSDRFSAERPKGSFSTLEIQRTEQGDSAMYLCASSSVTSTDTQYFGPGTRLTVL.

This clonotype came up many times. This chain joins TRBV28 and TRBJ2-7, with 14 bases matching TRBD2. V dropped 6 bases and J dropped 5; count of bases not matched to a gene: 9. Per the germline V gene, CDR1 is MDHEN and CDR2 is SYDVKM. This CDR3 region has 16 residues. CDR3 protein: CASSRLAGGPLDEQYF. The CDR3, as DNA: TGTGCCAGCAGCCGACTAGCGGGAGGGCCATTAGACGAGCAGTACTTC.

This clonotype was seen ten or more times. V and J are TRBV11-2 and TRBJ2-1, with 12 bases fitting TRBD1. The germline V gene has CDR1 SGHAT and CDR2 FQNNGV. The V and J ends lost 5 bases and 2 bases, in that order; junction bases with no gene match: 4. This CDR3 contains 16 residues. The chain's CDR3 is CASSPGTGGTYNEQFF. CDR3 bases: TGTGCCAGCAGCCCTGGGACAGGGGGCACCTACAATGAGCAGTTCTTC.

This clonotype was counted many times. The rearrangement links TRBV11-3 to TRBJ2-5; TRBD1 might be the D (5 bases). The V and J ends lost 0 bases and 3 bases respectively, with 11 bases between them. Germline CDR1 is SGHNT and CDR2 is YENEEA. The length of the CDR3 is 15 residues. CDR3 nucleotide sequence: TGTGCCAGCAGCTTAGAGAACAGGAGAAAAGAGACCCAGTACTTC. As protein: CASSLENRRKETQYF.

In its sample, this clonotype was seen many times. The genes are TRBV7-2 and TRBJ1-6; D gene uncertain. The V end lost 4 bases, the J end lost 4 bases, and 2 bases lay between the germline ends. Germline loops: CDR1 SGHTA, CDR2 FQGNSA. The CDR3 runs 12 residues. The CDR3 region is CASSSYNSPLHF. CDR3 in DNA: TGTGCCAGCAGCTCGTATAATTCACCCCTCCACTTT.

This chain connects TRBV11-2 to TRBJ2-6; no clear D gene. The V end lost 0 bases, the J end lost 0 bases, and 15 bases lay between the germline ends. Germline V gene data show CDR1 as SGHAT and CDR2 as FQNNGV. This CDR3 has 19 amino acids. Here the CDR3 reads CASSLEGGGWSSGANVLTF. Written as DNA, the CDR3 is TGTGCCAGCAGCTTAGAGGGCGGCGGATGGAGCTCTGGGGCCAACGTCCTGACTTTC.

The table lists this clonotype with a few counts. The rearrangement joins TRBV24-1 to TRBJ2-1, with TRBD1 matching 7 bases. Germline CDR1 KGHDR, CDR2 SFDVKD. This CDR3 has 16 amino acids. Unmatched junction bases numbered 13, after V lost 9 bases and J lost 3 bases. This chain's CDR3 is CATGDSEGANYNEQFF. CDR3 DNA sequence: TGTGCCACCGGAGATTCCGAGGGGGCTAACTACAATGAGCAGTTCTTC.

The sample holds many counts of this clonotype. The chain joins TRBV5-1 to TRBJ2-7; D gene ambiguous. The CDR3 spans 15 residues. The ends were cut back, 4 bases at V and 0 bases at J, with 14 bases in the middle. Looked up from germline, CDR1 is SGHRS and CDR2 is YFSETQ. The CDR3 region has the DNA TGCGCCAGCAGCACTAAAGGGATGAGCTCCTACGAGCAGTACTTC. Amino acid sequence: CASSTKGMSSYEQYF.